The 32 T cell receptor beta chains in this list originate from one sample, sequenced in a study of follicular helper T cells after annual influenza vaccination. Here immunoSEQ multiplex PCR was the method, and the copy in TCRdb shows in-frame clones only, minus some. Among about 27,000 clones listed, 70% to 90% were seen once. Time point specified: 2014-2015 season, pre-vaccination. The sample consisted of CXCR5+ CD38- circulating T follicular helper cells from blood, taken on the day of influenza vaccination. Stated subset: circulating Tfh, non-naive CD4+CXCR5+PD-1+ (ICOS+CD38+ or ICOS-CD38-). The source is an adult who received the influenza vaccine.

V gene TRBV6-1 combines with J gene TRBJ1-5, with a weak D call TRBD1 (5 bases). Between the trimmed V and J ends, which lost 7 bases and 8 bases, there was a span of 15 bases. The V gene's germline CDR1 is MNHNS and CDR2 SASEGT. The CDR3 sequence is 13 residues long. In DNA form, the CDR3 reads TGTGCCAGCACGGGGGGGAATCCCAAGCCCCAGCATTTT. The encoded protein is CASTGGNPKPQHF.

V gene TRBV19 combines with J gene TRBJ2-1; 8 nucleotides align to TRBD2. The CDR3 has 15 residues. From germline, CDR1 is LNHDA and CDR2 SQIVND (reference sequence). V dropped 3 bases and J dropped 10; count of bases not matched to a gene: 11. The CDR3 sequence: CASSILTSGGKEQFF. In DNA, the CDR3 is TGTGCCAGTAGTATTCTTACTAGCGGTGGCAAGGAGCAGTTCTTC.

This rearrangement joins TRBV4-1 to TRBJ2-4; 16 nucleotides align to TRBD2. V was pared by 3 bases and J by 3 bases, with 8 bases of the junction left unmatched. This CDR3 has 19 residues. Germline V gene sequence: CDR1 MGHRA, CDR2 YSYEKL. CDR3 protein: CASSHGTSGRESGKNIQYF. The CDR3 DNA sequence: TGCGCCAGCAGCCACGGGACTAGCGGGAGGGAGTCGGGCAAAAACATTCAGTACTTC.

This clone was seen a few times. This chain connects TRBV10-3 to TRBJ1-3; D not certain. V lost 10 bases and J 0 bases, leaving 10 bases between the germline ends. From germline, CDR1 is ENHRY and CDR2 SYGVKD. This CDR3 has 13 amino acids. The CDR3 sequence is CATEASSGNTIYF. The CDR3 coding sequence is TGTGCCACCGAGGCGAGCTCTGGAAACACCATATATTTT.

The CDR3 DNA reads as TGTGCCAGCAGTTACCTTACAGGGAACACCGGGGAGCTGTTTTTT. This gives the protein CASSYLTGNTGELFF. The V gene is TRBV6-5, the J gene TRBJ2-2; possibly TRBD1 for D (5 bases). CDR1 and CDR2 from the germline V gene are MNHEY and SVGAGI. V lost 2 bases to trimming and J lost 1 base, with 8 bases between them. The length of the CDR3 is 15 residues.

This chain connects TRBV2 to TRBJ2-7; possibly TRBD1 for D (7 bases). The CDR3 has 14 residues. With 5 bases removed from V and 2 bases from J, the gap between germline ends came to 13 bases. Looked up from germline, CDR1 is SNHLY and CDR2 is FYNNEI. Written as DNA, the CDR3 is TGTGCCAGCAGTCTCCAGGGGGGCACCTACGAGCAGTACTTC. Protein sequence: CASSLQGGTYEQYF.

The V call is TRBV19, the J call TRBJ1-5; D is unclear. V dropped 1 base and J dropped 5 bases, with 6 bases sitting between them. The CDR3 loop spans 13 amino acids. Germline CDR1 and CDR2: LNHDA and SQIVND (reference sequence). The CDR3 DNA follows: TGTGCCAGTAGTATAGGAAGAGATCAGCCCCAGCATTTT. Translation: CASSIGRDQPQHF. Drawing the rest from reference TRBV19 and TRBJ1-5, the complete variable domain is DGGITQSPKYLFRKEGQNVTLSCEQNLNHDAMYWYRQDPGQGLRLIYYSQIVNDFQKGDIAEGYSVSREKKESFPLTVTSAQKNPTAFYLCASSIGRDQPQHFGDGTRLSIL.

The genes are TRBV7-8 and TRBJ1-2; D gene ambiguous. The length of the CDR3 is 13 residues. V was clipped by 5 bases and J by 4 bases, with 11 bases between them. The V gene's germline CDR1 is SGHVS and CDR2 FQNEAQ. This CDR3 is CASSLSRGYGYTF. The CDR3 coding sequence is TGTGCCAGCAGCCTCTCCCGGGGCTATGGCTACACCTTC.

The chain joins TRBV5-1 to TRBJ1-1; 8 nucleotides line up with TRBD1. Germline CDR1 SGHRS, CDR2 YFSETQ. The CDR3 loop spans 17 amino acids. Trimming took 2 bases from V and 2 from J; bases not matched to a gene: 11. For the CDR3, the DNA is TGCGCCAGCAGCTTCCGGGGCAGGGGGCAGGGAAACACTGAAGCTTTCTTT. It encodes CASSFRGRGQGNTEAFF.

The chain employs TRBV29-1 and TRBJ2-7, with D maybe TRBD1 (5 bases). The V end was cut by 6 bases, the J end by 3 bases, with 15 bases between. The CDR3 covers 13 residues. Germline CDR1 and CDR2: SQVTM and ANQGSEA. In nucleotides, the CDR3 is TGCAGCGTGGGGATCCCAGGGTTCTACGAGCAGTACTTC. Translated: CSVGIPGFYEQYF.

This clone was observed once. V usage is TRBV6-5 and J usage is TRBJ2-3; TRBD1 agrees at 9 bases. The CDR3 is 15 residues long. V trimming: 6 bases; J trimming: 2 bases; junction bases outside the gene matches: 6. Germline V gene lookup returns CDR1 MNHEY and CDR2 SVGAGI. DNA for the CDR3: TGTGCCAGCAGCCGCGGGACAGGGACCACAGATACGCAGTATTTT. It specifies CASSRGTGTTDTQYF.

There are a few counts of this clone. The chain links TRBV7-8 to TRBJ2-7, with TRBD2 identical over 12 bases. Germline-derived CDR1 and CDR2 are SGHVS and FQNEAQ. This CDR3 is 15 amino acids long. V shed 1 base and J 2 bases; nucleotides not matched to a gene: 0. CDR3 in DNA: TGTGCCAGCAGCTTAGGGACTAGCGGGACCTACGAGCAGTACTTC. Translation gives CASSLGTSGTYEQYF. The full variable domain, with the rest looked up from reference TRBV7-8 and TRBJ2-7, is GAGVSQSPRYKVAKRGQDVALRCDPISGHVSLFWYQQALGQGPEFLTYFQNEAQLDKSGLPSDRFFAERPEGSVSTLKIQRTQQEDSAVYLCASSLGTSGTYEQYFGPGTRLTVT.

The CDR3 here is CASSGGGRQQETQYF. CDR3 DNA: TGTGCCAGCAGCGGGGGGGGGCGCCAGCAAGAGACCCAGTACTTC. The chain recombines TRBV5-4 with TRBJ2-5; weak D call: TRBD2 (7 bases). Looked up from germline, CDR1 is SGHNT and CDR2 is YYREEE (reference sequence). The V gene lost 4 bases and the J gene lost 2 bases, with 15 bases spanning the gap. This CDR3 has 15 amino acids.

The rearrangement uses TRBV5-8 and TRBJ2-1; perhaps TRBD1 as D (5 bases). The CDR3 sequence is 14 residues long. V lost 5 bases and J 5 bases, leaving 14 bases between the germline ends. Germline loops: CDR1 SGHTS, CDR2 YDEGEE. In DNA, the CDR3 is TGTGCCAGCAGATTTAGGGCAGGGAACAATGAGCAGTTCTTC. Protein product: CASRFRAGNNEQFF.

As concerns this clone: The identical CDR3 is also encoded by other nucleotide sequences in the sample. This chain connects TRBV5-1 to TRBJ2-7; D possibly corresponds to TRBD1 (5 bases). V was shortened by 2 bases and J by 4 bases, with 10 bases between the two germline ends. The germline V gene has CDR1 SGHRS and CDR2 YFSETQ. The CDR3 is made up of 13 amino acids. The DNA for the CDR3 is TGCGCCAGCAGCTTAGGGGAAGGGTACGAGCAGTACTTC. This codes for CASSLGEGYEQYF.

As regards this clone: At one end the junction does not follow the germline gene, possibly because of a read error. The genes are TRBV7-6 and TRBJ2-1; TRBD2 matches 7 bases. Germline CDR1 and CDR2: SGHVS and FNYEAQ. The length of the CDR3 is 13 residues. The CDR3 nucleotides read TGTGTCAGCAGCTTAGCGCGGGGGAGTGAGCAGTTCTTC. It encodes CVSSLARGSEQFF.

The CDR3 is CASSPPSTHAVEQFF. The CDR3 region has the DNA TGTGCCAGCAGCCCGCCCTCGACTCATGCGGTAGAGCAGTTCTTC. This chain joins TRBV5-4 and TRBJ2-1; D remains unclear. CDR1 SGHNT and CDR2 YYREEE come from the germline V gene (reference sequence). V was shortened by 4 bases and J by 10 bases, with 21 bases between the two germline ends. The CDR3 runs 15 residues.

The chain combines TRBV4-1 with TRBJ1-5; D unclear. The CDR3 totals 13 residues. Germline V gives CDR1 MGHRA, CDR2 YSYEKL. The V and J ends lost 0 bases and 5 bases respectively, with 5 bases between them. CDR3 coding DNA: TGCGCCAGCAGCCAAGATTATCATCAGCCCCAGCATTTT. Encoded protein: CASSQDYHQPQHF.

The V and J genes are TRBV7-6 and TRBJ1-1; 7 bases line up with TRBD1. This CDR3 comprises 15 residues. Germline CDR1 SGHVS, CDR2 FNYEAQ. V was clipped by 3 bases and J by 4 bases; unmatched bases: 8. The DNA of the CDR3 is TGTGCCAGCAGCTTTACAGGGGTCGAAGGCACTGAAGCTTTCTTT. Protein product: CASSFTGVEGTEAFF.

By proportion, this clone is medium-sized. The chain uses TRBV19 and TRBJ1-1; D ambiguous. V was cut by 4 bases and J by 4 bases, with 10 bases left in between. CDR3 size: 13 residues. CDR1 and CDR2 from the germline V gene are LNHDA and SQIVND (reference sequence). CDR3 in amino acids: CASSTREGTEAFF. For the CDR3, the DNA is TGTGCCAGTAGTACGCGGGAAGGCACTGAAGCTTTCTTT.

This rearrangement joins TRBV29-1 to TRBJ2-3, with TRBD2 matching 8 bases. There are 15 residues in the CDR3. Per germline, CDR1 SQVTM and CDR2 ANQGSEA. Trimming cost V 1 base and J 1 base; bases outside gene matches: 4. The CDR3 spells CSVEGGRWGTDTQYF. Written as DNA, the CDR3 is TGCAGCGTTGAAGGCGGGAGGTGGGGCACAGATACGCAGTATTTT.

This sequence joins TRBV7-2 and TRBJ2-7; a possible D gene is TRBD1 (5 bases). Deletions cut 4 bases from V and 5 bases from J, with 12 bases between. The CDR3 loop spans 13 amino acids. The germline V gene encodes CDR1 SGHTA and CDR2 FQGNSA. For the CDR3, the DNA is TGTGCCAGCAGCTCGTACAGGCCCAACGAGCAGTACTTC. Protein: CASSSYRPNEQYF.

The chain joins TRBV6-1 to TRBJ1-5; the D gene is possibly TRBD1 (6 bases). This CDR3 spans 14 amino acids. V was cut by 6 bases and J by 0 bases, with 9 bases left in between. Germline CDR1 MNHNS, CDR2 SASEGT. Written as DNA, the CDR3 is TGTGCCAGCAGGGACAGTTATAGCAATCAGCCCCAGCATTTT. This encodes CASRDSYSNQPQHF.

The rearrangement joins TRBV6-5 to TRBJ2-4; TRBD1 agrees at 9 bases. Trimming took 4 bases from V and 7 from J; bases not matched to a gene: 5. This CDR3 comprises 14 residues. CDR1 MNHEY and CDR2 SVGAGI come from the germline V gene. The CDR3 sequence: CASSSLDRGNIQYF. CDR3 DNA sequence: TGTGCCAGCAGTTCCCTGGACAGGGGTAACATTCAGTACTTC.

The chain combines TRBV10-3 with TRBJ1-3; 9 positions agree with TRBD1. V shed 3 bases and J 4 bases; nucleotides not matched to a gene: 4. The CDR3 is 15 amino acids. The germline V gene encodes CDR1 ENHRY and CDR2 SYGVKD. CDR3: CAISEYGQGGNTIYF. For the CDR3, the DNA is TGTGCCATCAGTGAATACGGACAGGGGGGAAACACCATATATTTT.

This clone has only one observation. The V call is TRBV7-9, the J call TRBJ2-3, with D possibly being TRBD2 (6 bases). The CDR3 is 16 residues long. With 4 bases removed from V and 2 bases from J, the gap between germline ends came to 16 bases. Germline assignment: CDR1 SEHNR and CDR2 FQNEAQ (reference sequence). CDR3 region: CASSSGSGLNTDTQYF. CDR3 coding DNA: TGTGCCAGCAGCTCGGGGTCGGGACTGAACACAGATACGCAGTATTTT.

The chain links TRBV5-1 to TRBJ2-5; the match to TRBD2 covers 13 bases. In germline, CDR1 is SGHRS, CDR2 YFSETQ. Trimming at V came to 1 base and at J to 4 bases, leaving 10 bases not matched to a gene. CDR3 length equals 18 residues. CDR3 region: CASSLSLGLAGRVETQYF. In DNA, the CDR3 is TGCGCCAGCAGCTTGTCTTTGGGACTAGCGGGGAGGGTAGAGACCCAGTACTTC.

This rearrangement joins TRBV19 to TRBJ1-5, with TRBD1 identical over 9 bases. The CDR3 is made up of 18 amino acids. Looked up from germline, CDR1 is LNHDA and CDR2 is SQIVND (reference sequence). Losses at the gene ends were 1 base for V and 6 bases for J; bases not matched to a gene: 13. DNA of the CDR3: TGTGCCAGTAGTATAGCTCCTACTAACAGGGGGCTGATTCAGCCCCAGCATTTT. Its protein product is CASSIAPTNRGLIQPQHF.

The genes are TRBV19 and TRBJ1-5; 8 nucleotides agree with TRBD1. The CDR3 runs 14 residues. Germline V CDR1 and CDR2: LNHDA, SQIVND (reference sequence). Trimming took 5 bases from V and 6 from J; bases not matched to a gene: 6. CDR3 loop: CASSYSGQAQPQHF. In DNA form, the CDR3 reads TGTGCCAGTAGTTATTCGGGACAGGCTCAGCCCCAGCATTTT.

This clone was seen only a few times. The rearrangement joins TRBV6-5 to TRBJ1-5; D is uncertain. The CDR3 runs to 14 residues. Trimming shortened V by 6 bases and J by 7 bases, and 16 bases separated the two germline ends. Germline V CDR1 and CDR2: MNHEY, SVGAGI. The CDR3 loop is CASRRQGREQPQHF. The DNA of the CDR3 is TGTGCCAGCAGGAGACAAGGTAGGGAGCAGCCCCAGCATTTT.

This rearrangement joins TRBV29-1 to TRBJ2-3, with TRBD2 matching over 7 bases. Trimming took 5 bases from V and 0 from J; bases not matched to a gene: 5. CDR1 SQVTM and CDR2 ANQGSEA come from the germline V gene. The CDR3 has 14 amino acids. For the CDR3, the DNA is TGCAGCGTTCGTCCTAGCGGTAGCACAGATACGCAGTATTTT. Amino acid sequence: CSVRPSGSTDTQYF.

The sample holds one count of this clone. This rearrangement joins TRBV12-5 to TRBJ2-1; 9 bases align to TRBD2. Germline V gives CDR1 LGHNT, CDR2 FRNRAP. V gave up 2 bases and J gave up 1 base; unmatched junction bases: 3. The CDR3 runs 16 residues. The CDR3 coding sequence is TGTGCTAGTGGTTTGTCAGCGGGAGGTTCCTACAATGAGCAGTTCTTC. It is translated as CASGLSAGGSYNEQFF.